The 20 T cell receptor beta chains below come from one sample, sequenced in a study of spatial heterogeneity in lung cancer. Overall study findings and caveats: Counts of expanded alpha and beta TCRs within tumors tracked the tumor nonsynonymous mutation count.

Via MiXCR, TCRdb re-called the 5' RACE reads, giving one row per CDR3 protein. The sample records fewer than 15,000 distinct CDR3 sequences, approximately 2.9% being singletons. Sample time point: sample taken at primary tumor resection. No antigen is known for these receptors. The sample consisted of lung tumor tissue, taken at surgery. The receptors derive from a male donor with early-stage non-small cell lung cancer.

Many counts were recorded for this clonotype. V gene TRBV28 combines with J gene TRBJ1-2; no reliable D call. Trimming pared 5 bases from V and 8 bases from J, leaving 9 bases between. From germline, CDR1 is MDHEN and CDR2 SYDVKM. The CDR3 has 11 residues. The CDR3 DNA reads TGTGCCAGCAGTCGGACGGAGGGCTACACCTTC. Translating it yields CASSRTEGYTF.

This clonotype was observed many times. CDR3 loop: CASSLGRTNYGYTF. The CDR3 bases are TGTGCCAGCAGCTTAGGCCGGACCAACTATGGCTACACCTTC. V usage is TRBV11-3 and J usage is TRBJ1-2; D gene ambiguous. V dropped 1 base and J dropped 2 bases, with 8 bases sitting between them. This CDR3 contains 14 residues. Germline V gene sequence: CDR1 SGHNT, CDR2 YENEEA.

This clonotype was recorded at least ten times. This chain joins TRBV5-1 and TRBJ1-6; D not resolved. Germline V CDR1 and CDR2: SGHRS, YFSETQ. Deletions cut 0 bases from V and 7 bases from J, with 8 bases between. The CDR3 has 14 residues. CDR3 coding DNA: TGCGCCAGCAGCTTGGACAATAACAATTCACCCCTCCACTTT. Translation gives CASSLDNNNSPLHF.

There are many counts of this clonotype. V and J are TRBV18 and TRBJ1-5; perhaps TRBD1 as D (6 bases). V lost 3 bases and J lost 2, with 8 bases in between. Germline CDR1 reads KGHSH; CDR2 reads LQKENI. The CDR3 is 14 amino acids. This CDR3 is CASSPTGRNQPQHF. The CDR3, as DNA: TGTGCCAGCTCACCGACAGGACGCAATCAGCCCCAGCATTTT.

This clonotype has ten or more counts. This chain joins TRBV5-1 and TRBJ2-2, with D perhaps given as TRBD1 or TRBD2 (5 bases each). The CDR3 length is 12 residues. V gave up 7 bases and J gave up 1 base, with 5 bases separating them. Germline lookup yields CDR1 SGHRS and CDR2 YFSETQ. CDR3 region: CASGGNTGELFF. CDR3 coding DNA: TGCGCCAGCGGGGGGAACACCGGGGAGCTGTTTTTT.

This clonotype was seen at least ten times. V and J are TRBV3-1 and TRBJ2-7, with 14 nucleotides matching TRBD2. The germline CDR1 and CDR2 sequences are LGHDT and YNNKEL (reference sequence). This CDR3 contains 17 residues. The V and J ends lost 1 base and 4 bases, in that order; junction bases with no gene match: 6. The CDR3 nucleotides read TGTGCCAGCAGCCAAGCCAGGGGACTAGCGGGGGTTTACGAGCAGTACTTC. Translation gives CASSQARGLAGVYEQYF.

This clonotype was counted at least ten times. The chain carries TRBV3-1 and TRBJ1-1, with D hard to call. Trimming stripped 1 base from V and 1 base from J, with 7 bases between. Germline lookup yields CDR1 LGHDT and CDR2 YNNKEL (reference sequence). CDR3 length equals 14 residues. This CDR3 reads CASSQVAGNTEAFF. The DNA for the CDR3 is TGTGCCAGCAGCCAAGTGGCGGGGAACACTGAAGCTTTCTTT.

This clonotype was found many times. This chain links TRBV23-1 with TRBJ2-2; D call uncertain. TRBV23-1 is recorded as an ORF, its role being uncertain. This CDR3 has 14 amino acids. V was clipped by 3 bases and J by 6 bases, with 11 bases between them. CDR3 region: CASSHGDGPGELFF. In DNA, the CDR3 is TGCGCCAGCAGTCACGGAGACGGCCCCGGGGAGCTGTTTTTT.

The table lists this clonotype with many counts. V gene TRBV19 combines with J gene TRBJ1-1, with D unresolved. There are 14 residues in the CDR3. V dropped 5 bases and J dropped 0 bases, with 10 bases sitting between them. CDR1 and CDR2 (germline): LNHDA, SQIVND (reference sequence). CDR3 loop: CASSLRSMNTEAFF. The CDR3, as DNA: TGTGCCAGTAGTTTACGGAGCATGAACACTGAAGCTTTCTTT.

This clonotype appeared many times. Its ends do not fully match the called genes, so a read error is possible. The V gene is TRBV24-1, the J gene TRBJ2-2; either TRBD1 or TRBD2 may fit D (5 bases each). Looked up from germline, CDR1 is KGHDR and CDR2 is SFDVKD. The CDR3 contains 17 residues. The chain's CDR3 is CATSDFRDSVWTGEPFF. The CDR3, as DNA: TGTGCCACCAGTGATTTTAGAGACAGTGTATGGACCGGGGAGCCGTTTTTT.

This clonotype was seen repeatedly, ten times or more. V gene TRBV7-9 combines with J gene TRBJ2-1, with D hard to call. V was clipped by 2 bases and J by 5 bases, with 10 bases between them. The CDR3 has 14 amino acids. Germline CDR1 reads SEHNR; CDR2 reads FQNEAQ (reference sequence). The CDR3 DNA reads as TGTGCCAGCAGCTTAAACGACGGCCACAATGAGCAGTTCTTC. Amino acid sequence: CASSLNDGHNEQFF.

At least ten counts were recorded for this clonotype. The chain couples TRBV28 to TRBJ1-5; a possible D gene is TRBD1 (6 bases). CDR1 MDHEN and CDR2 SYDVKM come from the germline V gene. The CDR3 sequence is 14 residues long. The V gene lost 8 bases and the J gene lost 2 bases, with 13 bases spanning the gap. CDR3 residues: CASWTYRGNQPQHF. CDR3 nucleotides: TGTGCCAGCTGGACCTACAGGGGCAATCAGCCCCAGCATTTT. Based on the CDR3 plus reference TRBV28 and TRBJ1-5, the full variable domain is DVKVTQSSRYLVKRTGEKVFLECVQDMDHENMFWYRQDPGLGLRLIYFSYDVKMKEKGDIPEGYSVSREKKERFSLILESASTNQTSMYLCASWTYRGNQPQHFGDGTRLSIL.

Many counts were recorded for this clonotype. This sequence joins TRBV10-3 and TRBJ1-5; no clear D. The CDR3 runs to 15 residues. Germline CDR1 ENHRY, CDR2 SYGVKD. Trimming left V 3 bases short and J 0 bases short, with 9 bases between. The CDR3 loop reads CAISETGPSNQPQHF. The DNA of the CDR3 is TGTGCCATCAGTGAAACCGGTCCTAGCAATCAGCCCCAGCATTTT.

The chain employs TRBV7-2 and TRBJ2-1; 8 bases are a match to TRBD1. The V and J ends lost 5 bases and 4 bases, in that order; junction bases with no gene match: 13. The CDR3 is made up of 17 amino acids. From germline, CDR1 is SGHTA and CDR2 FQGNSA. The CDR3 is CASSPRTGSPTYNEQFF. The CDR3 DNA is TGTGCCAGCAGCCCCCGGACAGGGTCCCCCACTTACAATGAGCAGTTCTTC.

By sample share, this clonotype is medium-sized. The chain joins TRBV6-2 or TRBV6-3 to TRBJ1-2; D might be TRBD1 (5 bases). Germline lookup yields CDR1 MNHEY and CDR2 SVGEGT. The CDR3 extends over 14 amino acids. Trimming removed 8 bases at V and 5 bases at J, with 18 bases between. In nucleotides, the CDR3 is TGTGCCAGCCTCCGGCAGGGCCGAATGTATGGCTACACCTTC. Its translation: CASLRQGRMYGYTF.

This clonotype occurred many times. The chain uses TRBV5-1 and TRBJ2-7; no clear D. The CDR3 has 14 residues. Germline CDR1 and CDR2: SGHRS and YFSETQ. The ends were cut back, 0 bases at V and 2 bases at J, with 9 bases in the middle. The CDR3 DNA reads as TGCGCCAGCAGCTTGGGCGGCAGAGCCTACGAGCAGTACTTC. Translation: CASSLGGRAYEQYF.

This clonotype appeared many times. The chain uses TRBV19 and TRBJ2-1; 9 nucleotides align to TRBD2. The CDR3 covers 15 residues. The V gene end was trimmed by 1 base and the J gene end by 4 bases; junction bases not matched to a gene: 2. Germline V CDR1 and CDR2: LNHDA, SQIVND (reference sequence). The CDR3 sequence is CASSIAAGGYNEQFF. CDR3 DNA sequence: TGTGCCAGTAGTATAGCAGCGGGGGGTTACAATGAGCAGTTCTTC. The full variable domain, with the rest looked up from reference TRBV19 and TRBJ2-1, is DGGITQSPKYLFRKEGQNVTLSCEQNLNHDAMYWYRQDPGQGLRLIYYSQIVNDFQKGDIAEGYSVSREKKESFPLTVTSAQKNPTAFYLCASSIAAGGYNEQFFGPGTRLTVL.

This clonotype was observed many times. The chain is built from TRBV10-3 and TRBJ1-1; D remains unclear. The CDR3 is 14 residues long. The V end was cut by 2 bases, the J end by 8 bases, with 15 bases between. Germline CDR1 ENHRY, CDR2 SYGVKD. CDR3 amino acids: CAISERLGNNEAFF. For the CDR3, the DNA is TGTGCCATCAGTGAGAGGTTAGGAAACAACGAAGCTTTCTTT.

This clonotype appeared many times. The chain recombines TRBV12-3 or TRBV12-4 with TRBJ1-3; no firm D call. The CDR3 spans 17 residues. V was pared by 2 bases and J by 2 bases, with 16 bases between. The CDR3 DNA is TGTGCCAGCAGTTTATTACTAGGGTCTGCCGCTGGAAACACCATATATTTT. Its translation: CASSLLLGSAAGNTIYF.

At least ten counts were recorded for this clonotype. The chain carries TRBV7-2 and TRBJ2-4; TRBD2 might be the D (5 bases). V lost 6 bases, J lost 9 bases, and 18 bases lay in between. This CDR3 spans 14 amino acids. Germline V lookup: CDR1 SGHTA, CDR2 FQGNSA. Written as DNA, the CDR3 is TGTGCCAGCAGTCCCGGGCGGGCGTCGGGCATTCAGTACTTC. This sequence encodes CASSPGRASGIQYF. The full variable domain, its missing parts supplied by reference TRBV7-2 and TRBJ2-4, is GAGVSQSPSNKVTEKGKDVELRCDPISGHTALYWYRQSLGQGLEFLIYFQGNSAPDKSGLPSDRFSAERTGGSVSTLTIQRTQQEDSAVYLCASSPGRASGIQYFGAGTRLSVL.